One and the same sample provided the 20 T cell receptor beta chains below, sequenced in a study of vaccination effects on CD4 cells after COVID-19. Which antigens these TCRs recognize remains unknown. The table came from immunoSEQ multiplex PCR; TCRdb's copy has only in-frame clones and leaves some out. The sample lists about 20,000 clones, roughly four fifths occurring once. Using viral peptide pools, the ViraFEST assay grew out antigen-specific CD4+ T cells prior to sequencing. At the end of nine to ten days of culture, CD4+ T cells were isolated. Having tested negative for nucleocapsid antibodies, the vaccine recipients showed no prior SARS-CoV-2 infection. The source was CD4+ T cells from PBMCs cultured with HCoV-NL63 spike peptides, collected before COVID-19 vaccination. All receptors derive from a human donor who received a COVID-19 vaccine.

The rearrangement uses TRBV19 and TRBJ2-2, with a weak D call TRBD2 (7 bases). The CDR3 length is 15 residues. The germline V gene has CDR1 LNHDA and CDR2 SQIVND (reference sequence). Trimming took off 7 bases at V and 6 bases at J, with 18 bases between the two ends. This chain's CDR3 is CASTPRGRVPGELFF. CDR3 DNA sequence: TGTGCCAGTACCCCGAGGGGGAGGGTCCCCGGGGAGCTGTTTTTT.

This chain connects TRBV28 to TRBJ1-3, with 8 bases fitting TRBD1. The V segment lost 4 bases and the J segment 8 bases; nucleotides outside the gene matches: 7. CDR3 length equals 14 residues. Germline CDR1 MDHEN, CDR2 SYDVKM. The CDR3 nucleotides are TGTGCCAGCAGTTCCGGACAGGGTGGCGACACCATATATTTT. Amino acid sequence: CASSSGQGGDTIYF.

This clone was counted only a few times. The rearrangement uses TRBV6-6 and TRBJ1-3, with D maybe TRBD1 (5 bases). The CDR3 extends over 15 amino acids. Germline CDR1 is MNHNY and CDR2 is SVGAGI (reference sequence). Trimming removed 6 bases from V and 0 bases from J, with 12 bases in between. The DNA of the CDR3 is TGTGCCAGCAGAAGAAACAGGCCCTCTGGAAACACCATATATTTT. The encoded protein is CASRRNRPSGNTIYF.

The chain has TRBV2 and TRBJ2-1; 7 nucleotides align to TRBD1. This CDR3 contains 15 residues. V gave up 7 bases and J gave up 1 base; unmatched junction bases: 7. The germline V gene has CDR1 SNHLY and CDR2 FYNNEI. For the CDR3, the DNA is TGTGCCAGCATGTGGACAGGCCGGTCCTACAATGAGCAGTTCTTC. It specifies CASMWTGRSYNEQFF.

This chain connects TRBV30 to TRBJ2-3, with TRBD1 identical over 9 bases. This CDR3 is built from 14 residues. Trimming cost V 1 base and J 6 bases; bases outside gene matches: 5. Germline V CDR1 and CDR2: GTSNPN, SVGIG (reference sequence). The CDR3 coding sequence is TGTGCCTGGAGTGACAGGGGGCTGCCCGATACGCAGTATTTT. It is translated as CAWSDRGLPDTQYF.

The chain uses TRBV13 and TRBJ2-5; 13 bases align to TRBD2. This CDR3 spans 15 amino acids. Germline V lookup: CDR1 PRHDT, CDR2 FYEKMQ (reference sequence). The V and J ends lost 4 bases and 5 bases, in that order; junction bases with no gene match: 4. The CDR3 here is CASSSGLAGVETQYF. CDR3 sequence (DNA): TGTGCCAGCAGCTCCGGACTAGCGGGAGTTGAGACCCAGTACTTC.

Details on this clone: A read error is possible here, since a much larger clone lies one base away. The chain carries TRBV2 and TRBJ1-6; D ambiguous. Germline CDR1 SNHLY, CDR2 FYNNEI. CDR3 size: 12 residues. Trimming cost V 5 bases and J 5 bases, with 4 bases left between them. CDR3 sequence reads: CASSWDNSPLHF. Here the CDR3 DNA reads TGTGCCAGCAGTTGGGATAATTCACCCCTCCACTTT.

The V and J genes are TRBV7-2 and TRBJ1-3, with D hard to call. Trimming took off 1 base at V and 3 bases at J, with 7 bases between the two ends. The CDR3 length is 14 residues. Germline V gene data show CDR1 as SGHTA and CDR2 as FQGNSA. The CDR3 here is CASSLGGFGNTIYF. CDR3 DNA: TGTGCCAGCAGCTTAGGAGGGTTTGGAAACACCATATATTTT.

This rearrangement joins TRBV5-5 to TRBJ2-1; unclear D gene. The CDR3 has 15 amino acids. The ends were cut back, 0 bases at V and 5 bases at J, with 12 bases in the middle. Per the germline V gene, CDR1 is SGHKS and CDR2 is YYEKEE (reference sequence). The CDR3 DNA follows: TGTGCCAGCAGCTTGGCACGAAACAACGACAATGAGCAGTTCTTC. Translating it yields CASSLARNNDNEQFF. Based on the CDR3 plus reference TRBV5-5 and TRBJ2-1, the full variable domain is DAGVTQSPTHLIKTRGQQVTLRCSPISGHKSVSWYQQVLGQGPQFIFQYYEKEERGRGNFPDRFSARQFPNYSSELNVNALLLGDSALYLCASSLARNNDNEQFFGPGTRLTVL.

This sequence joins TRBV28 and TRBJ2-7; TRBD1 might be the D (6 bases). With 5 bases removed from V and 3 bases from J, the gap between germline ends came to 17 bases. CDR3 length: 15 residues. Germline CDR1 is MDHEN and CDR2 is SYDVKM. The CDR3 protein is CASSPAVDRGYEQYF. The DNA of the CDR3 is TGTGCCAGCAGTCCCGCCGTGGACAGAGGCTACGAGCAGTACTTC.

The CDR3 DNA follows: TGTGCCAGCAGCCAAGATTGGGGCACCAATGAAGCTTTCTTT. Protein: CASSQDWGTNEAFF. The chain is built from TRBV14 and TRBJ1-1; D perhaps matches TRBD1 (5 bases). CDR1 and CDR2 (germline): SGHDN, FVKESK. This CDR3 has 14 amino acids. V lost 0 bases and J lost 7, with 12 bases in between.

V gene TRBV5-1 combines with J gene TRBJ2-1; 10 bases fit TRBD2. The germline V gene encodes CDR1 SGHRS and CDR2 YFSETQ. V gave up 1 base and J gave up 1 base; unmatched junction bases: 2. The CDR3 runs to 16 residues. The DNA for the CDR3 is TGCGCCAGCAGCTTGTTAGCGGGAGGTTCCTACAATGAGCAGTTCTTC. Residues: CASSLLAGGSYNEQFF. The variable domain in full, completed from reference TRBV5-1 and TRBJ2-1, reads KAGVTQTPRYLIKTRGQQVTLSCSPISGHRSVSWYQQTPGQGLQFLFEYFSETQRNKGNFPGRFSGRQFSNSRSEMNVSTLELGDSALYLCASSLLAGGSYNEQFFGPGTRLTVL.

The chain is built from TRBV15 and TRBJ2-7, with 8 nucleotides matching TRBD1. The CDR3 is 15 residues long. Trimming took 3 bases from V and 0 from J; bases not matched to a gene: 4. CDR1 is LNHNV, CDR2 YYDKDF, per germline (reference sequence). The CDR3 coding sequence is TGTGCCACCAGCAGGCCGGGACAGGACTCCTACGAGCAGTACTTC. It is translated as CATSRPGQDSYEQYF.

The rearrangement links TRBV5-1 to TRBJ2-7, with TRBD1 identical over 7 bases. The ends lost 1 base at V and 3 bases at J; junction bases unmatched: 7. The CDR3 is 15 amino acids. Germline V gives CDR1 SGHRS, CDR2 YFSETQ. DNA of the CDR3: TGCGCCAGCAGCTTGTCTCAGGGGGTACTCTACGAGCAGTACTTC. It is translated as CASSLSQGVLYEQYF.

The gene calls are TRBV5-5 and TRBJ1-1; 7 nucleotides match TRBD1. CDR3 length equals 16 residues. The trim removed 1 base at V and 4 bases at J, leaving 10 bases unmatched. The V gene's germline CDR1 is SGHKS and CDR2 YYEKEE (reference sequence). DNA for the CDR3: TGTGCCAGCAGCTTGTTGTTCCTATACAGGGGCACTGAAGCTTTCTTT. As protein: CASSLLFLYRGTEAFF.

The CDR3 here is CASSYLRGGRKLFF. The CDR3 region has the DNA TGTGCCAGCAGCTACTTAAGGGGGGGTAGGAAGCTGTTTTTT. The rearrangement links TRBV11-2 to TRBJ2-2; possibly TRBD2 for D (7 bases). CDR1 and CDR2 from the germline V gene are SGHAT and FQNNGV. The V end lost 4 bases, the J end lost 12 bases, and 18 bases lay between the germline ends. The CDR3 runs 14 residues.

This clone turned up a few times. This chain links TRBV10-3 with TRBJ2-1; 9 bases fit TRBD2. V shed 0 bases and J 5 bases; nucleotides not matched to a gene: 2. From germline, CDR1 is ENHRY and CDR2 SYGVKD. The CDR3 is 15 amino acids. The DNA for the CDR3 is TGTGCCATCAGTGAGTCGGGGACTAGCAACAATGAGCAGTTCTTC. This encodes CAISESGTSNNEQFF.

The CDR3 loop is CASIPPVKFGNQPQHF. In nucleotides, the CDR3 is TGTGCCAGCATCCCCCCTGTCAAGTTCGGCAATCAGCCCCAGCATTTT. The rearrangement joins TRBV21-1 to TRBJ1-5. TRBV21-1 is marked as a pseudogene. The CDR3 contains 16 residues.

J is TRBJ1-4 and V is TRBV30, with D maybe TRBD1 (5 bases). The CDR3 spans 12 residues. Looked up from germline, CDR1 is GTSNPN and CDR2 is SVGIG (reference sequence). Trimming left V 2 bases short and J 8 bases short, with 9 bases between. The CDR3 DNA is TGTGCCTGGAGTTTTGGGGGAGAAAAACTGTTTTTT. This translates into CAWSFGGEKLFF. Full variable domain (outside the CDR3, taken from reference TRBV30 and TRBJ1-4): SQTIHQWPATLVQPVGSPLSLECTVEGTSNPNLYWYRQAAGRGLQLLFYSVGIGQISSEVPQNLSASRPQDRQFILSSKKLLLSDSGFYLCAWSFGGEKLFFGSGTQLSVL.

In its sample, this clone was seen once. J is TRBJ2-3 and V is TRBV7-8; 8 bases map to TRBD2. The CDR3 extends over 16 amino acids. The germline V gene encodes CDR1 SGHVS and CDR2 FQNEAQ. The V segment lost 5 bases and the J segment 0 bases; nucleotides outside the gene matches: 7. The CDR3 sequence: CASSLVTSGSTDTQYF. DNA of the CDR3: TGTGCCAGCAGCCTCGTCACTAGCGGAAGCACAGATACGCAGTATTTT. The variable domain in full, completed from reference TRBV7-8 and TRBJ2-3, reads GAGVSQSPRYKVAKRGQDVALRCDPISGHVSLFWYQQALGQGPEFLTYFQNEAQLDKSGLPSDRFFAERPEGSVSTLKIQRTQQEDSAVYLCASSLVTSGSTDTQYFGPGTRLTVL.